This TCR beta chain is from a study of blood T cell repertoires in COVID-19. Trimming shortened V by 3 bases and J by 7 bases, and 9 bases separated the two germline ends. CDR1 PRHDT and CDR2 FYEKMQ come from the germline V gene (reference sequence). This CDR3 is built from 13 residues. Some clones are missing from TCRdb's copy, which holds only in-frame ones; the method was immunoSEQ multiplex PCR. This sample has more than 120,000 clones, with 75% to 90% found just once. This receptor was identified in a man aged 50 or older who had recovered from COVID-19. The chain is built from TRBV13 and TRBJ1-4, with D tentatively TRBD1 (5 bases). Sequencing was done on a sample of peripheral blood. The CDR3 loop is CASSFWQGEKLFF. As DNA, the CDR3 is TGTGCCAGCAGCTTCTGGCAGGGTGAAAAACTGTTTTTT.